The 13 T cell receptor beta chains below all came from one sample that was sequenced in a study of cytomegalovirus exposure and HLA in healthy donors. Primers included in the PCR were 60 Vbeta and 13 Jbeta primers. Libraries were prepared by immunoSEQ multiplex PCR; TCRdb keeps only in-frame clonotypes and omits some of them. The sample shows some 220,000 clones, more than 85% of them seen only once. The sequenced material came from PBMCs. These receptors all stem from a woman under 30 in good health and CMV-seronegative.

J is TRBJ2-7 and V is TRBV19; TRBD1 matches 7 bases. With 8 bases clipped from V and 3 bases from J, the junction kept 7 bases outside the gene matches. This CDR3 is 13 amino acids long. Germline assignment: CDR1 LNHDA and CDR2 SQIVND (reference sequence). Written as DNA, the CDR3 is TGTGCCAGTGGAAGGGGGCAAGTCTACGAGCAGTACTTC. Its translation is CASGRGQVYEQYF.

This chain links TRBV5-6 with TRBJ2-1, with D possibly being TRBD2 (5 bases). This CDR3 contains 15 residues. V lost 2 bases, J lost 4 bases, and 13 bases lay in between. Germline V gives CDR1 SGHDT, CDR2 YYEEEE. The CDR3 is CASSFMSGNYNEQFF. The CDR3 region has the DNA TGTGCCAGCAGCTTTATGAGCGGCAATTACAATGAGCAGTTCTTC.

CDR3 sequence: CASSLFQRGSGSPDTQYF. CDR3 DNA: TGTGCCAGCAGCTTATTCCAGCGGGGTAGCGGGAGCCCAGATACGCAGTATTTT. The genes are TRBV7-8 and TRBJ2-3, with TRBD2 matching over 9 bases. The CDR3 runs 18 residues. Germline CDR1 and CDR2: SGHVS and FQNEAQ. V shed 2 bases, J shed 4 bases, and the junction held 13 bases outside the gene matches.

The chain joins TRBV4-3 to TRBJ2-3; a weak D match, TRBD2 (6 bases). CDR1 is LGHNA, CDR2 YSLEER, per germline. V was pared by 4 bases and J by 2 bases, with 19 bases between. The CDR3 is made up of 17 amino acids. This CDR3 reads CASSPAGTRGNTDTQYF. CDR3 DNA: TGCGCCAGCAGCCCAGCCGGGACTCGGGGGAACACAGATACGCAGTATTTT.

This chain links TRBV6-5 with TRBJ2-7; tentatively, D is TRBD2 (6 bases). Germline CDR1 MNHEY, CDR2 SVGAGI. This CDR3 is 14 amino acids long. The V end lost 0 bases, the J end lost 3 bases, and 9 bases lay between the germline ends. The CDR3 sequence is CASSYSGGSYEQYF. CDR3 DNA: TGTGCCAGCAGTTACTCGGGAGGCAGCTACGAGCAGTACTTC.

This clone was seen a single time. The chain couples TRBV7-8 to TRBJ1-2; TRBD1 is a possible D gene (5 bases). CDR1 is SGHVS, CDR2 FQNEAQ, per germline. The CDR3 spans 15 residues. Trimming pared 2 bases from V and 3 bases from J, leaving 13 bases between. The CDR3 nucleotides read TGTGCCAGCAGCTTATCCGGGCAGGGATACTATGGCTACACCTTC. It codes for CASSLSGQGYYGYTF.

The genes are TRBV5-4 and TRBJ2-7, with D possibly TRBD1 on 6 matching bases. Per germline, CDR1 SGHNT and CDR2 YYREEE (reference sequence). The CDR3 sequence is 15 residues long. V was shortened by 0 bases and J by 7 bases, with 17 bases between the two germline ends. The CDR3 reads CASSLAYRAGREQYF. The CDR3 bases are TGTGCCAGCAGCTTGGCTTACAGGGCGGGTCGGGAGCAGTACTTC. Together with reference TRBV5-4 and TRBJ2-7, the CDR3 gives the full variable domain: ETGVTQSPTHLIKTRGQQVTLRCSSQSGHNTVSWYQQALGQGPQFIFQYYREEENGRGNFPPRFSGLQFPNYSSELNVNALELDDSALYLCASSLAYRAGREQYFGPGTRLTVT.

V usage is TRBV14 and J usage is TRBJ2-1; 12 nucleotides match TRBD2. The germline V gene has CDR1 SGHDN and CDR2 FVKESK. The V and J ends lost 5 bases and 8 bases, in that order; junction bases with no gene match: 7. The CDR3 loop spans 15 amino acids. CDR3 in amino acids: CASSALAGGLDEQFF. CDR3 in DNA: TGTGCCAGCAGCGCACTAGCGGGGGGTCTCGATGAGCAGTTCTTC.

This rearrangement joins TRBV9 to TRBJ2-5; D perhaps matches TRBD1 (5 bases). Germline V CDR1 and CDR2: SGDLS, YYNGEE. Trimming stripped 3 bases from V and 2 bases from J, with 11 bases between. This CDR3 has 14 amino acids. The CDR3 is CASSADRLQETQYF. CDR3 bases: TGTGCCAGCAGCGCAGACAGATTGCAAGAGACCCAGTACTTC.

This clone was detected only once. V gene TRBV29-1 combines with J gene TRBJ2-1; 9 bases map to TRBD2. Germline CDR1 is SQVTM and CDR2 is ANQGSEA. The trim removed 4 bases at V and 1 base at J, leaving 5 bases unmatched. This CDR3 has 15 residues. The CDR3: CSVVSSGSSYNEQFF. CDR3 sequence (DNA): TGCAGCGTTGTCAGTAGCGGGAGTTCCTACAATGAGCAGTTCTTC.

The chain employs TRBV5-1 and TRBJ2-3, with a tentative D call TRBD2 (5 bases). The CDR3 is 18 amino acids. V lost 3 bases, J lost 0 bases, and 20 bases lay in between. Germline V gene lookup returns CDR1 SGHRS and CDR2 YFSETQ. This CDR3 is CASSSPPHSWRSTDTQYF. In DNA, the CDR3 is TGCGCCAGCAGCTCCCCCCCACATAGTTGGAGGAGCACAGATACGCAGTATTTT.

The chain employs TRBV6-5 and TRBJ1-2, with a tentative D call TRBD1 (6 bases). The germline gives CDR1 MNHEY, CDR2 SVGAGI. Between the trimmed V and J ends, which lost 2 bases and 4 bases, there was a span of 17 bases. The CDR3 runs to 16 residues. The CDR3 nucleotides read TGTGCCAGCAGTTACAACGTCGGTTTACAGGGCTATGGCTACACCTTC. This sequence encodes CASSYNVGLQGYGYTF.

V usage is TRBV7-3 and J usage is TRBJ2-7; TRBD2 matches 10 bases. The V segment lost 6 bases and the J segment 7 bases; nucleotides outside the gene matches: 15. Germline CDR1 reads SGHTA; CDR2 reads FQGTGA. This CDR3 region has 16 residues. The CDR3 reads CASSRGAGGTSGEQYF. The DNA for the CDR3 is TGTGCCAGCAGTAGGGGAGCGGGAGGGACCAGTGGGGAGCAGTACTTC.